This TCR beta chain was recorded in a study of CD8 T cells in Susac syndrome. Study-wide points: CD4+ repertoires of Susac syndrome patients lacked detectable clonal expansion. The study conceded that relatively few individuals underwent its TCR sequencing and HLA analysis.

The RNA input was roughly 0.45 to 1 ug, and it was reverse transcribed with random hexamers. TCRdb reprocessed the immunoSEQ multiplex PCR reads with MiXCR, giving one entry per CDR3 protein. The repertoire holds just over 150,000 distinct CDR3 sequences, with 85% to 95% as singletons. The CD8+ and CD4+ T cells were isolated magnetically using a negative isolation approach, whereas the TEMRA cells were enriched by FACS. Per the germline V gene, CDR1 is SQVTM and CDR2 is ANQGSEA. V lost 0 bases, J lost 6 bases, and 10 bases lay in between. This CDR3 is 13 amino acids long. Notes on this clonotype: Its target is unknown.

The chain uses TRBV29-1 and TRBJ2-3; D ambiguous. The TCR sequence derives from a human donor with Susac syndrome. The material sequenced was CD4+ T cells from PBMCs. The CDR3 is CSVEDPNTDTQYF. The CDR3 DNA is TGCAGCGTTGAAGATCCTAACACGGATACGCAGTATTTT.